This T cell receptor beta chain was sequenced during a study of T cells after yellow fever vaccination. Broader study findings: Weaker overall was a secondary response that nonetheless peaked faster, on day 5 versus 15. Boosting was followed by the reappearance of most primary-vaccination clones (roughly 95% CD4, about 90% CD8).

About this clonotype: The antigen is not known.

TCRdb processed the 5' RACE reads anew with MiXCR; each CDR3 protein has one entry. The sample shows some 550,000 distinct CDR3 sequences, roughly 21% of them seen only once. This clonotype originated in a man aged 30 to 39 who received the YFV17D yellow fever vaccine. The sequencing here drew on PBMCs, taken 15 days after the yellow fever booster vaccination.

This chain's CDR3 is CASSLVEGSTDTQYF. In DNA form, the CDR3 reads TGCGCCAGCAGCTTGGTTGAGGGAAGCACAGATACGCAGTATTTT. V usage is TRBV5-1 and J usage is TRBJ2-3, with D perhaps matching TRBD2 (5 bases). The CDR3 runs 15 residues. The V gene's germline CDR1 is SGHRS and CDR2 YFSETQ. V was trimmed by 0 bases and J by 0 bases, leaving 8 bases between them.